This T cell receptor beta chain was captured by sequencing in a study of blood T cell repertoires in COVID-19 (dated by TCRdb to about 2020). The study in broad terms: Collaborator samples came from the United States, Italy and Spain and covered acute and convalescent phases of COVID-19. Subjects who had been exposed to COVID-19, were actively infected with it, or had recovered from it provided the deeply sampled blood TCRbeta repertoires that made up the dataset. The repertoires were released in a freely available public database meant as a resource for research on the immune response to SARS-CoV-2. A de-identified subject ID, COVID-19 status, age in years and sex were almost always included in the sample metadata. The prospective study material was composed of cDNA or gDNA derived from T cells, B-cell-depleted T cells, or PBMCs. Samples came from the ongoing ImmuneRACE study (first 160 participants) plus 1,254 subjects from 6 global collaborators. Where available, HLA class I and class II types were taken from metadata supplied by the sample provider and were not determined by assay-based typing.

On this clone: Its antigen target is currently unknown. There are no base qualities to consult, and no much larger clone falls within one base.

CDR1 MGHRA and CDR2 YSYEKL are derived from the germline V gene. The CDR3 runs 16 amino acids, cysteine and phenylalanine included. The only DNA kept is the CDR3, 48 bases in frame from the first base. V is shortened by 6 bases, J by 8 bases, and the region joining them spans 23 bases. TCRbeta CDR3 regions were amplified from genomic DNA using the immunoSEQ Assay, a bias-controlled multiplex PCR. The published analysis was carried out like this. The number of nucleated cells in each sample was estimated by amplification of reference gene primers within the assay. To quantify the absolute abundance of each unique TCRbeta CDR3 rearrangement, sequence reads were collapsed and filtered. For each sample, productive Simpson clonality was calculated by taking the square root of Simpson's diversity index across productive rearrangements. The clones in this table, taken by TCRdb from immuneACCESS, are in-frame only. Not every clone is retained; where verified, under half of the shortfall comes from an unresolved V gene, and the cause of the rest is unknown. Clone size and V and J calls were adopted from that table, with D and trimming inferred from the DNA. This sample is represented by roughly 250,000 clones; roughly 80% of them were singletons. The ten largest account for 15% to 18% of the sample.

At one collaborating source in Seattle, patients were enrolled during active infection and were followed longitudinally through the course of disease. Collaborating institutions collected whole blood in K2EDTA tubes following their own protocols. Collaborator samples were shipped for TCRbeta analysis as frozen whole blood, isolated PBMCs, or DNA extracted from either sample type. Beyond this particular receptor, the publication reports: The quantity of clinical and demographic metadata differed by source and by participant and was supplied without curation.

The origin of this receptor is an older person with COVID-19, enrolled during active disease. Sequencing input: peripheral blood. Recombination linked TRBV4-1 to TRBJ1-5, with the D segment identity uncertain. The sequenced DNA is TGCGCCAGCAGTCCCAACTCCCGACTAAAGGGCGAGCCCCAGCATTTT. It translates to CASSPNSRLKGEPQHF.